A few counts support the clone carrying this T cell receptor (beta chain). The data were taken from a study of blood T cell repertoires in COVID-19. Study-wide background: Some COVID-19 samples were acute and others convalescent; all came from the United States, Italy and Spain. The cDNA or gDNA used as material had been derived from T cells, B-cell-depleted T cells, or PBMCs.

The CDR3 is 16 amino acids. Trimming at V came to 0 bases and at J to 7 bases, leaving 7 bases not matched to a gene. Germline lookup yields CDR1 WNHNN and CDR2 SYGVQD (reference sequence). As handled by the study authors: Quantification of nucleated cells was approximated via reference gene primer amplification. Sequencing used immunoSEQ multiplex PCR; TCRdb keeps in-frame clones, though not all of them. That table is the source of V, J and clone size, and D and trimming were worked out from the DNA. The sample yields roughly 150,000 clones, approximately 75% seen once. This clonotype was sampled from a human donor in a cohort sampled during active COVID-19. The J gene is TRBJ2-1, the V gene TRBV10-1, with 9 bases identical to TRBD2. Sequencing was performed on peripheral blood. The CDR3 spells CASSESPASGINEQFF. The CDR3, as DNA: TGCGCCAGCAGTGAGTCCCCGGCTAGCGGGATTAATGAGCAGTTCTTC.